Below, 10 T cell receptor beta chains from the same sample are listed, as sequenced in a study of shared clonotypes between healthy human individuals. The assay was immunoSEQ multiplex PCR, and TCRdb's table has in-frame clones only and misses some. The repertoire holds around 1.1 million clones, with around three quarters as singletons. Sequencing was performed on memory CD4+ T cells from PBMCs. Subset meaning: CD45RA-negative fraction. These receptor sequences come from a man aged 18-30 years in good health. Some clones in this sample may be carry-over from other donors' samples.

This clone appeared a few times. The chain uses TRBV18 and TRBJ2-3; D might be TRBD1 (6 bases). This CDR3 comprises 15 residues. Germline CDR1 reads KGHSH; CDR2 reads LQKENI. Trimming pared 6 bases from V and 9 bases from J, leaving 22 bases between. The CDR3 DNA follows: TGTGCCAGCTCTTCACCAGGGGTCAGGGGAGAGACGCAGTATTTT. This sequence encodes CASSSPGVRGETQYF.

The chain has TRBV15 and TRBJ2-3; D unclear. The germline gives CDR1 LNHNV, CDR2 YYDKDF (reference sequence). The V gene lost 4 bases and the J gene lost 1 base, with 3 bases spanning the gap. This CDR3 region has 12 residues. The chain's CDR3 is CATSKGTDTQYF. DNA for the CDR3: TGTGCCACCAGCAAAGGCACAGATACGCAGTATTTT.

This clone has a handful of counts. Other DNA sequences in this sample translate to the same CDR3. V is TRBV7-9 and J is TRBJ1-4; D is uncertain. CDR3 size: 12 residues. Between the trimmed V and J ends, which lost 1 base and 7 bases, there was a span of 4 bases. Per the germline V gene, CDR1 is SEHNR and CDR2 is FQNEAQ (reference sequence). This CDR3 reads CASSLGGEKLFF. DNA for the CDR3: TGTGCCAGCAGCTTAGGGGGTGAAAAACTGTTTTTT.

V is TRBV27 and J is TRBJ2-7; 7 bases match TRBD2. The junction had 14 bases not matched to a gene; V was cut back by 5 bases and J by 7 bases. The germline V gene has CDR1 MNHEY and CDR2 SMNVEV (reference sequence). The CDR3 has 15 residues. As DNA, the CDR3 is TGTGCCAGCAGTGCCCGACTAGCTCGGGAAGGGGAGCAGTACTTC. Translated: CASSARLAREGEQYF.

The chain links TRBV2 to TRBJ1-4, with 8 bases matching TRBD1. Trimming cost V 6 bases and J 7 bases; bases outside gene matches: 7. This CDR3 has 14 residues. Germline assignment: CDR1 SNHLY and CDR2 FYNNEI. The CDR3, as DNA: TGTGCCAGCAGGGGTGACAGGGGCGGTGAAAAACTGTTTTTT. As protein: CASRGDRGGEKLFF.

This clone appeared a few times. The chain recombines TRBV28 with TRBJ1-5; D uncertain. The CDR3 contains 12 residues. Germline lookup yields CDR1 MDHEN and CDR2 SYDVKM. CDR3 DNA: TGTGGTTCGGGTACAACGGATCAGCCCCAGCATTTT. It is translated as CGSGTTDQPQHF.

The rearrangement uses TRBV6-1 and TRBJ2-1; possibly TRBD1 or TRBD2 for D (10 bases each). V lost 4 bases and J lost 7, with 29 bases in between. Germline V gene lookup returns CDR1 MNHNS and CDR2 SASEGT. This CDR3 has 19 residues. The CDR3: CASSVLLAGQGFMGNEQFF. In DNA form, the CDR3 reads TGTGCCAGCAGTGTATTACTAGCGGGACAGGGGTTCATGGGAAATGAGCAGTTCTTC.

The chain couples TRBV29-1 to TRBJ2-3; 9 bases map to TRBD2. CDR1 and CDR2 (germline): SQVTM, ANQGSEA. The V gene end was trimmed by 6 bases and the J gene end by 4 bases; junction bases not matched to a gene: 8. This CDR3 spans 14 amino acids. The CDR3: CSVHPGLAADTQYF. DNA for the CDR3: TGCAGCGTGCACCCGGGACTAGCAGCAGATACGCAGTATTTT.

The V call is TRBV5-5, the J call TRBJ2-7; TRBD1 matches 9 bases. J was trimmed by 5 bases and V by 0 bases; bases with no gene match: 6. CDR3 length: 15 residues. Germline values: CDR1 SGHKS, CDR2 YYEKEE (reference sequence). The CDR3: CASSLGGTGLDEQYF. CDR3 bases: TGTGCCAGCAGCTTGGGCGGGACAGGGCTAGACGAGCAGTACTTC.

The chain joins TRBV27 to TRBJ2-5; 8 positions agree with TRBD1. Trimming cost V 5 bases and J 5 bases; bases outside gene matches: 7. The germline CDR1 and CDR2 sequences are MNHEY and SMNVEV (reference sequence). This CDR3 is built from 14 residues. CDR3 DNA: TGTGCCAGCAGTGCCCAGGGGGCGCGTGAGACCCAGTACTTC. Translated, it gives CASSAQGARETQYF.